The 8 T cell receptor beta chains in this list originate from one sample, sequenced in a study of blood T cells in healthy people across ages. It was with a sample-barcoded 5' primer and a J-beta primer mix that a second PCR of about 6 to 12 cycles was run. MiXCR, applied by TCRdb to the 5' RACE reads, yields one record per CDR3 protein. The sample records approximately 790,000 distinct CDR3 sequences, about 62% being singletons. Sequenced sample: blood. These receptors were obtained from a man aged 30 to 39 in good health.

In its sample, this clonotype was seen a few times. The rearrangement joins TRBV7-9 to TRBJ1-6; no reliable D call. This CDR3 comprises 16 residues. CDR1 SEHNR and CDR2 FQNEAQ come from the germline V gene (reference sequence). V lost 4 bases, J lost 14 bases, and 24 bases lay in between. CDR3 DNA: TGTGCCAGCAGCTACTCCGGAAACTTCCCCAAAAGGTCCCTCCACTTT. It encodes CASSYSGNFPKRSLHF.

This clonotype was seen a few times. V usage is TRBV28 and J usage is TRBJ2-4; D ambiguous. Trimming removed 3 bases from V and 8 bases from J, with 14 bases in between. The CDR3 spans 14 residues. Germline V gene lookup returns CDR1 MDHEN and CDR2 SYDVKM. CDR3 sequence: CASSFPPGRDIQYF. In nucleotides, the CDR3 is TGTGCCAGCAGTTTCCCGCCGGGTCGGGACATTCAGTACTTC.

This chain joins TRBV4-2 and TRBJ1-6, with unresolved D. The CDR3 has 16 amino acids. V gave up 0 bases and J gave up 10 bases, with 16 bases separating them. CDR1 is LGHNA, CDR2 YNFKEQ, per germline. The DNA of the CDR3 is TGTGCCAGCAGCCAAGAAAGCCGTATGGGGAGGTCACCCCTCCACTTT. The encoded protein is CASSQESRMGRSPLHF.

The rearrangement links TRBV20-1 to TRBJ2-7; TRBD2 might be the D (6 bases). The CDR3 is 15 amino acids. The germline V gene encodes CDR1 DFQATT and CDR2 SNEGSKA (reference sequence). V was cut by 6 bases and J by 3 bases, with 21 bases left in between. This chain's CDR3 is CSASGWGGANYEQYF. The CDR3 region has the DNA TGCAGTGCCAGCGGCTGGGGCGGGGCCAACTACGAGCAGTACTTC.

Worth noting for this clonotype: Its ends do not fully match the called genes, so a read error is possible. The chain couples TRBV5-1 to TRBJ1-4; TRBD1 might be the D (5 bases). The germline V gene has CDR1 SGHRS and CDR2 YFSETQ. The CDR3 is made up of 16 amino acids. The CDR3: CANSLGGTPTNEKLFF. The CDR3 DNA is TGCGCCAACAGCTTGGGAGGGACCCCAACTAATGAAAAACTGTTTTTT.

This clonotype was recorded a few times. This sequence joins TRBV20-1 and TRBJ2-3; D gene ambiguous. The CDR3 runs 13 residues. Trimming removed 7 bases at V and 0 bases at J, with 11 bases between. Germline V lookup: CDR1 DFQATT, CDR2 SNEGSKA (reference sequence). The CDR3 reads CSVRGFSTDTQYF. CDR3 DNA sequence: TGCAGTGTCCGTGGGTTTAGCACAGATACGCAGTATTTT.

This chain links TRBV20-1 with TRBJ2-5, with D uncertain. V shed 3 bases and J shed 4 bases, with 21 bases lying between them. The germline CDR1 and CDR2 sequences are DFQATT and SNEGSKA (reference sequence). This CDR3 region has 16 residues. The CDR3 DNA is TGCAGTGCTAGTCCCTCTAGGACGGTGGGGTTAGAGACCCAGTACTTC. As protein: CSASPSRTVGLETQYF.

The V call is TRBV7-2, the J call TRBJ1-5; D is uncertain. The length of the CDR3 is 14 residues. Per the germline V gene, CDR1 is SGHTA and CDR2 is FQGNSA. V lost 5 bases, J lost 5 bases, and 13 bases lay in between. In nucleotides, the CDR3 is TGTGCCAGCAGCCCTGACTGGAACGATCAGCCCCAGCATTTT. It yields the protein CASSPDWNDQPQHF. Using reference TRBV7-2 and TRBJ1-5 for the parts outside the CDR3, the full variable domain is GAGVSQSPSNKVTEKGKDVELRCDPISGHTALYWYRQSLGQGLEFLIYFQGNSAPDKSGLPSDRFSAERTGGSVSTLTIQRTQQEDSAVYLCASSPDWNDQPQHFGDGTRLSIL.